This passage covers 20 T cell receptor beta chains from one sample sequenced in a study of immune evolution from preneoplasia to lung adenocarcinoma. TCRdb's copy holds only in-frame clones and misses some; the assay was immunoSEQ multiplex PCR. The sample consists of roughly 4,200 clones, roughly 78% of them appearing once. What was sequenced was FFPE invasive lung adenocarcinoma tissue. The receptors here all came from a person aged 40 to 65 with lung adenocarcinoma. Some clones in this sample may be carry-over from other donors' samples.

The CDR3 sequence: CAWSRTGGGYTF. DNA of the CDR3: TGTGCCTGGAGTCGGACAGGGGGCGGCTACACCTTC. V and J are TRBV30 and TRBJ1-2, with 11 bases identical to TRBD1. Trimming took 2 bases from V and 8 from J; bases not matched to a gene: 1. The CDR3 runs 12 residues. Germline V CDR1 and CDR2: GTSNPN, SVGIG (reference sequence).

The chain has TRBV27 and TRBJ2-3; D unresolved. CDR1 is MNHEY, CDR2 SMNVEV, per germline (reference sequence). V gave up 2 bases and J gave up 4 bases, with 7 bases separating them. The CDR3 runs to 13 residues. The CDR3 reads CASSLLSSDTQYF. DNA for the CDR3: TGTGCCAGCAGTTTACTATCTTCAGATACGCAGTATTTT.

This clone was counted once. The V call is TRBV2, the J call TRBJ1-1; D uncertain. CDR3 length equals 11 residues. CDR1 is SNHLY and CDR2 is FYNNEI in the germline V gene. With 8 bases removed from V and 10 bases from J, the gap between germline ends came to 14 bases. CDR3 protein: CASFYGRGAFF. In nucleotides, the CDR3 is TGTGCCAGCTTTTACGGACGGGGAGCTTTCTTT.

The V gene is TRBV5-1, the J gene TRBJ2-7; possibly TRBD2 for D (6 bases). The CDR3 loop spans 13 amino acids. V was pared by 4 bases and J by 3 bases, with 11 bases between. Germline V CDR1 and CDR2: SGHRS, YFSETQ. CDR3 sequence: CASSAGTYYEQYF. CDR3 sequence (DNA): TGCGCCAGCAGCGCCGGGACTTACTACGAGCAGTACTTC.

The V call is TRBV11-3, the J call TRBJ2-5; 11 nucleotides match TRBD2. CDR3 length: 15 amino acids. Unmatched junction bases numbered 4, after V lost 3 bases and J lost 4 bases. CDR1 SGHNT and CDR2 YENEEA come from the germline V gene. The CDR3 sequence: CASSFGLAGGETQYF. Written as DNA, the CDR3 is TGTGCCAGCAGCTTTGGGCTAGCGGGGGGAGAGACCCAGTACTTC.

V is TRBV30 and J is TRBJ2-1, with D possibly being TRBD2 (6 bases). The CDR3 contains 14 residues. Trimming took 0 bases from V and 4 from J, leaving 10 bases between them. CDR1 GTSNPN and CDR2 SVGIG come from the germline V gene (reference sequence). CDR3: CAWSVSGLYNEQFF. The DNA of the CDR3 is TGTGCCTGGAGTGTAAGCGGGTTATACAATGAGCAGTTCTTC.

About this clone itself: Other DNA sequences within the sample encode an identical CDR3. The rearrangement links TRBV5-6 to TRBJ2-7, with D perhaps TRBD1 (7 bases). Trimming shortened V by 0 bases and J by 4 bases, and 20 bases separated the two germline ends. CDR3 length: 17 amino acids. Germline values: CDR1 SGHDT, CDR2 YYEEEE. DNA of the CDR3: TGTGCCAGCAGCTTGGGGTCAGGGGGGCCTATGGTTTACGAGCAGTACTTC. Amino acids: CASSLGSGGPMVYEQYF.

J is TRBJ2-1 and V is TRBV5-4; 8 bases are a match to TRBD2. This CDR3 contains 15 residues. CDR1 SGHNT and CDR2 YYREEE come from the germline V gene (reference sequence). Trimming at V came to 0 bases and at J to 5 bases, leaving 4 bases not matched to a gene. CDR3 residues: CASSLAGGPNNEQFF. CDR3 sequence (DNA): TGTGCCAGCAGCTTGGCGGGAGGGCCGAACAATGAGCAGTTCTTC.

The rearrangement links TRBV5-1 to TRBJ2-7; 7 nucleotides match TRBD1. Germline CDR1 and CDR2: SGHRS and YFSETQ. CDR3 size: 14 residues. After removal of 2 bases from V and 2 bases from J, the junction contained 4 bases not matched to a gene. The CDR3 DNA follows: TGCGCCAGCAGCTTCGGGACAGCCCCCTACGAGCAGTACTTC. It translates to CASSFGTAPYEQYF.

This rearrangement joins TRBV19 to TRBJ2-6; D possibly corresponds to TRBD1 (6 bases). The CDR3 runs 18 residues. Trimming removed 8 bases at V and 0 bases at J, with 20 bases between. Germline V lookup: CDR1 LNHDA, CDR2 SQIVND (reference sequence). CDR3 residues: CASHFQGRIASGANVLTF. CDR3 DNA sequence: TGTGCCAGTCATTTCCAGGGGAGAATAGCCTCTGGGGCCAACGTCCTGACTTTC.

CDR3 amino acids: CASSLNPLDRAQETQYF. For the CDR3, the DNA is TGTGCCAGCAGCTTGAACCCCCTGGACAGAGCACAAGAGACCCAGTACTTC. V usage is TRBV5-4 and J usage is TRBJ2-5; D is possibly TRBD1 (6 bases). Trimming took 1 base from V and 2 from J, leaving 18 bases between them. Looked up from germline, CDR1 is SGHNT and CDR2 is YYREEE (reference sequence). The CDR3 totals 17 residues.

The J gene is TRBJ1-2, the V gene TRBV30, with D perhaps TRBD1 (6 bases). The CDR3 totals 14 residues. The V gene's germline CDR1 is GTSNPN and CDR2 SVGIG (reference sequence). V lost 2 bases, J lost 5 bases, and 15 bases lay in between. The CDR3 reads CAWSLRGRGYGYTF. The CDR3, as DNA: TGTGCCTGGAGTCTCAGGGGAAGAGGTTATGGCTACACCTTC.

The rearrangement uses TRBV28 and TRBJ1-5; 8 nucleotides match TRBD1. The V gene's germline CDR1 is MDHEN and CDR2 SYDVKM. V trimming: 6 bases; J trimming: 11 bases; junction bases outside the gene matches: 6. This CDR3 has 12 amino acids. The CDR3 region is CASSVQGVAQHF. The CDR3 nucleotides are TGTGCCAGCAGCGTACAGGGGGTGGCCCAGCATTTT. The complete variable domain, with remaining parts taken from reference TRBV28 and TRBJ1-5, reads DVKVTQSSRYLVKRTGEKVFLECVQDMDHENMFWYRQDPGLGLRLIYFSYDVKMKEKGDIPEGYSVSREKKERFSLILESASTNQTSMYLCASSVQGVAQHFGDGTRLSIL.

CDR3 in amino acids: CASSWDTPYNQPQHF. CDR3 DNA: TGTGCCAGCAGTTGGGACACTCCTTACAATCAGCCCCAGCATTTT. The genes are TRBV6-6 and TRBJ1-5; perhaps TRBD1 as D (6 bases). Germline assignment: CDR1 MNHNY and CDR2 SVGAGI (reference sequence). V lost 4 bases to trimming and J lost 3 bases, with 13 bases between them. The CDR3 runs 15 residues.

The rearrangement links TRBV7-2 to TRBJ1-4; D unclear. This CDR3 comprises 13 residues. The V gene lost 1 base and the J gene lost 5 bases, with 5 bases spanning the gap. CDR1 and CDR2 (germline): SGHTA, FQGNSA. The CDR3 nucleotides read TGTGCCAGCAGCTTAGAAGCGAATGAAAAACTGTTTTTT. As protein: CASSLEANEKLFF.

The chain uses TRBV21-1 and TRBJ2-7; TRBD2 is the table's D call, not checked against the DNA. TRBV21-1 constitutes a pseudogene. The CDR3 is 19 residues long. The CDR3 DNA follows: TGTGCCAGCAGCACAAGGGAGGTGAAGGGACGCTCAGAAATCTACGAGCAGTACTTC. As protein: CASSTREVKGRSEIYEQYF.

For the CDR3, the DNA is TGTGCCAGTAGGGCGGGGGTTTGGAATGAGCAGTTCTTC. Amino acid sequence: CASRAGVWNEQFF. The chain uses TRBV19 and TRBJ2-1, with 7 bases that match TRBD2. The germline V gene has CDR1 LNHDA and CDR2 SQIVND (reference sequence). The CDR3 is 13 residues long. With V trimmed by 6 bases and J by 7 bases, 6 bases remained unmatched. The entire variable domain, with the rest obtained from reference TRBV19 and TRBJ2-1, is as follows: DGGITQSPKYLFRKEGQNVTLSCEQNLNHDAMYWYRQDPGQGLRLIYYSQIVNDFQKGDIAEGYSVSREKKESFPLTVTSAQKNPTAFYLCASRAGVWNEQFFGPGTRLTVL.

This chain links TRBV6-5 with TRBJ2-6; D not resolved. Germline V gene data show CDR1 as MNHEY and CDR2 as SVGAGI. The CDR3 runs 15 residues. Trimming removed 4 bases at V and 2 bases at J, with 9 bases between. The CDR3 spells CASSSGLAGANVLTF. The CDR3 coding sequence is TGTGCCAGCAGTTCAGGATTAGCTGGGGCCAACGTCCTGACTTTC.

This clone is large by share. The rearrangement links TRBV6-4 to TRBJ2-1; 7 nucleotides agree with TRBD2. Trimming at V came to 4 bases and at J to 7 bases, leaving 7 bases not matched to a gene. This CDR3 has 14 amino acids. Germline CDR1 is MRHNA and CDR2 is SNTAGT. The CDR3 reads CASSAAGEANEQFF. CDR3 coding DNA: TGTGCCAGCAGTGCGGCGGGAGAGGCGAATGAGCAGTTCTTC.

V and J are TRBV29-1 and TRBJ2-5; possible D gene TRBD2, 5 bases. The germline gives CDR1 SQVTM, CDR2 ANQGSEA. The CDR3 has 13 amino acids. Trimming took 3 bases from V and 5 from J, leaving 13 bases between them. CDR3 loop: CSVDGWERETQYF. CDR3 in DNA: TGCAGCGTTGATGGGTGGGAGAGGGAGACCCAGTACTTC.